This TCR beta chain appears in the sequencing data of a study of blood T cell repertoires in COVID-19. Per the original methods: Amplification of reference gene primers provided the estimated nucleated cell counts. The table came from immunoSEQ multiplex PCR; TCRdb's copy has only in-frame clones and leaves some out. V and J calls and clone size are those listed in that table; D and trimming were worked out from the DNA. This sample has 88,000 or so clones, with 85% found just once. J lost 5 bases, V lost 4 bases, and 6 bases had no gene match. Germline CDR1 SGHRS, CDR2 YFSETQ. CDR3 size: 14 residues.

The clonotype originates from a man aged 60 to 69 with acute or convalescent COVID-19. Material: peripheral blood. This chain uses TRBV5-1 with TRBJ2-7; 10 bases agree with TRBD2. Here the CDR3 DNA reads TGCGCCAGCAGCGTTGGGACTAGCGTTGACGAGCAGTACTTC. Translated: CASSVGTSVDEQYF.